This T cell receptor beta chain was sequenced for a study of blood T cell repertoires in COVID-19. Study in general: Donors in the United States, Italy and Spain gave samples during acute or convalescent COVID-19. From T cells, B-cell-depleted T cells, or PBMCs came the material, which was cDNA or gDNA.

V gave up 4 bases and J gave up 2 bases; unmatched junction bases: 1. Germline values: CDR1 SGHDN, CDR2 FVKESK. CDR3 length equals 14 residues. Original handling: From reference gene primer amplification, estimates of nucleated cell counts were derived. Clones were read by immunoSEQ multiplex PCR, and TCRdb kept only the in-frame ones, dropping some. V and J calls and clone size are copied from that table; D and trimming were computed from the DNA. The repertoire holds 150,000 to 200,000 clones, roughly nine tenths seen once, with 15% to 20% in the top ten. This clonotype originated in a man in his sixties with active or convalescent COVID-19. Sequencing input: peripheral blood. The chain combines TRBV14 with TRBJ1-5; 8 positions agree with TRBD1. The CDR3 region has the DNA TGTGCCAGCAGCCGGACAGGGCGCAATCAGCCCCAGCATTTT. Residues: CASSRTGRNQPQHF.